These 25 T cell receptor beta chains originate from one sample sequenced in a study of early T cells in non-severe SARS-CoV-2 infection. Via MiXCR, TCRdb re-called the 5' RACE reads, giving one row per CDR3 protein. The sample comprises around 59,000 distinct CDR3 sequences, 8.5% to 10% of which are singletons, and approximately 16% rests with the top ten. Sequenced material: whole blood. Source of these receptors: an adult who was a healthcare worker with PCR-confirmed SARS-CoV-2 infection or an uninfected control (not recorded which).

In its sample, this clonotype was seen a few times. J is TRBJ1-1 and V is TRBV29-1; possibly TRBD1 for D (5 bases). The CDR3 is made up of 14 amino acids. The V end was cut by 7 bases, the J end by 12 bases, with 27 bases between. CDR1 and CDR2 (germline): SQVTM, ANQGSEA. The CDR3 DNA follows: TGCAGCGCCCGACAGAGTGTGAATGTGGCGGCAACTTTCTTT. Amino acid sequence: CSARQSVNVAATFF.

In its sample, this clonotype was seen a few times. The rearrangement joins TRBV11-1 to TRBJ2-7, with TRBD1 as a possible D gene (6 bases). The V and J ends lost 5 bases and 6 bases respectively, with 14 bases between them. The germline V gene encodes CDR1 SGHAT and CDR2 FQDESV (reference sequence). The CDR3 length is 13 residues. The DNA of the CDR3 is TGTGCCAGCAGCGACCGGGACAAATTCGAGCAGTACTTC. It translates to CASSDRDKFEQYF.

V gene TRBV7-2 combines with J gene TRBJ2-5, with D hard to call. This CDR3 contains 12 residues. CDR1 and CDR2 (germline): SGHTA, FQGNSA. V was cut by 5 bases and J by 2 bases, with 6 bases left in between. CDR3 loop: CASSPAQETQYF. CDR3 DNA sequence: TGTGCCAGCAGCCCAGCACAAGAGACCCAGTACTTC.

This clonotype was seen many times. The chain couples TRBV20-1 to TRBJ2-1; a possible D gene is TRBD1 (6 bases). The CDR3 extends over 12 amino acids. Deletions cut 3 bases from V and 10 bases from J, with 13 bases between. Germline V gene lookup returns CDR1 DFQATT and CDR2 SNEGSKA (reference sequence). The CDR3 sequence is CSARPLRGEQFF. In DNA form, the CDR3 reads TGCAGTGCTAGGCCACTGAGGGGGGAGCAGTTCTTC.

This clonotype was counted at least ten times. The genes are TRBV6-1 and TRBJ1-1; 7 nucleotides match TRBD1. The V and J ends lost 1 base and 5 bases, in that order; junction bases with no gene match: 4. Germline V gives CDR1 MNHNS, CDR2 SASEGT. CDR3 length: 14 residues. The DNA for the CDR3 is TGTGCCAGCAGTGAAGACAGGGGAAGGACTGAAGCTTTCTTT. Translated, it gives CASSEDRGRTEAFF.

In its sample, this clonotype was seen many times. This sequence joins TRBV12-3 or TRBV12-4 and TRBJ2-4; no clear D. Between the trimmed V and J ends, which lost 3 bases and 0 bases, there was a span of 6 bases. The CDR3 sequence is 14 residues long. DNA for the CDR3: TGTGCCAGCAGTTTTAGTCTAGCCAAAAACATTCAGTACTTC. Amino acid sequence: CASSFSLAKNIQYF.

The chain combines TRBV7-9 with TRBJ2-7; D call uncertain. The CDR3 consists of 11 residues. CDR1 is SEHNR, CDR2 FQNEAQ, per germline (reference sequence). Between the trimmed V and J ends, which lost 5 bases and 4 bases, there was a span of 6 bases. Written as DNA, the CDR3 is TGTGCCAGCAGCACCGTATACGAGCAGTACTTC. Amino acids: CASSTVYEQYF.

This clonotype has a count of ten or more. The DNA of the CDR3 is TGTGCCAGCACAGGGTCCGGGACAAACAATGAGCAGTTCTTC. The encoded protein is CASTGSGTNNEQFF. The J gene is TRBJ2-1, the V gene TRBV6-6, with D maybe TRBD1 (6 bases). The germline V and J ends were trimmed by 7 bases and 5 bases, with 15 bases remaining between them. The germline gives CDR1 MNHNY, CDR2 SVGAGI (reference sequence). This CDR3 contains 14 residues.

This clonotype showed up just a few times. The chain combines TRBV7-9 with TRBJ1-1; the D is unclear. Germline CDR1 SEHNR, CDR2 FQNEAQ (reference sequence). The CDR3 contains 15 residues. V was cut by 1 base and J by 0 bases, with 9 bases left in between. The CDR3 DNA sequence: TGTGCCAGCAGCTTAGTAGGCACCGTGAACACTGAAGCTTTCTTT. Translating it yields CASSLVGTVNTEAFF.

This clonotype appeared a few times. This chain connects TRBV19 to TRBJ2-7; 10 bases map to TRBD2. V lost 5 bases, J lost 2 bases, and 18 bases stayed unmatched. The CDR3 is made up of 19 amino acids. Germline V gene data show CDR1 as LNHDA and CDR2 as SQIVND (reference sequence). CDR3 residues: CASSVNRDRPGLATYEQYF. CDR3 DNA sequence: TGTGCCAGTAGTGTTAACCGGGACAGACCGGGACTAGCGACCTACGAGCAGTACTTC.

V and J are TRBV28 and TRBJ2-2; D may be TRBD2 (5 bases). Germline lookup yields CDR1 MDHEN and CDR2 SYDVKM. Trimming left V 8 bases short and J 0 bases short, with 7 bases between. The CDR3 is made up of 13 amino acids. The CDR3 DNA is TGTGCCAGCTGGGAGCCGAACACCGGGGAGCTGTTTTTT. It encodes CASWEPNTGELFF.

This clonotype has at least ten counts. This rearrangement joins TRBV7-3 to TRBJ2-2, with 15 bases that match TRBD2. CDR3 length equals 17 residues. The germline V gene encodes CDR1 SGHTA and CDR2 FQGTGA. V was clipped by 5 bases and J by 2 bases; unmatched bases: 3. The DNA of the CDR3 is TGTGCCAGCAGCCGGGGACTAGCGGGAGGAAACACCGGGGAGCTGTTTTTT. It codes for CASSRGLAGGNTGELFF.

This clonotype was detected ten times or more. The V gene is TRBV20-1, the J gene TRBJ2-1, with a tentative D call TRBD2 (6 bases). Germline CDR1 reads DFQATT; CDR2 reads SNEGSKA (reference sequence). This CDR3 has 14 amino acids. The V gene lost 6 bases and the J gene lost 7 bases, with 19 bases spanning the gap. The CDR3 DNA follows: TGCAGTGCCCCAACCGGAGGGACTCAAAATGAGCAGTTCTTC. This gives the protein CSAPTGGTQNEQFF.

This clonotype was recorded many times. CDR3 sequence reads: CASSPRVKASPYNEQFF. For the CDR3, the DNA is TGTGCCAGCAGCCCGAGGGTTAAAGCTAGTCCCTACAATGAGCAGTTCTTC. The chain joins TRBV14 to TRBJ2-1; D possibly corresponds to TRBD2 (5 bases). The CDR3 spans 17 residues. The germline gives CDR1 SGHDN, CDR2 FVKESK. The V end was cut by 4 bases, the J end by 2 bases, with 18 bases between.

This clonotype was recorded many times. This sequence joins TRBV27 and TRBJ2-2; possible D gene TRBD1, 6 bases. CDR1 is MNHEY, CDR2 SMNVEV, per germline (reference sequence). The CDR3 contains 17 residues. The V gene lost 2 bases and the J gene lost 2 bases, with 15 bases spanning the gap. The CDR3 loop is CASSLQQTGGNTGELFF. The CDR3 DNA follows: TGTGCCAGCAGTTTACAACAGACAGGCGGTAACACCGGGGAGCTGTTTTTT.

This clonotype was observed a handful of times. The chain couples TRBV5-1 to TRBJ2-7; perhaps TRBD1 as D (6 bases). In germline, CDR1 is SGHRS, CDR2 YFSETQ. This CDR3 has 14 residues. With 2 bases removed from V and 2 bases from J, the gap between germline ends came to 11 bases. The CDR3 loop reads CASSFGTTTYEQYF. CDR3 in DNA: TGCGCCAGCAGCTTCGGGACAACAACCTACGAGCAGTACTTC. The full variable domain, completed using reference TRBV5-1 and TRBJ2-7, is KAGVTQTPRYLIKTRGQQVTLSCSPISGHRSVSWYQQTPGQGLQFLFEYFSETQRNKGNFPGRFSGRQFSNSRSEMNVSTLELGDSALYLCASSFGTTTYEQYFGPGTRLTVT.

With regard to this clonotype: It may be a read error: a sequence one base away is much more abundant. V gene TRBV4-3 combines with J gene TRBJ1-3; TRBD1 might be the D (5 bases). The length of the CDR3 is 16 residues. V lost 0 bases to trimming and J lost 1 base, with 10 bases between them. Germline lookup yields CDR1 LGHNA and CDR2 YSLEER. The CDR3 nucleotides are TGCGCCAGCAGCCAAGATCTGGGACCGTCTGGAAACACCATATATTTT. Its translation: CASSQDLGPSGNTIYF.

There are many counts of this clonotype. This sequence joins TRBV6-5 and TRBJ2-7, with TRBD1 identical over 7 bases. CDR1 and CDR2 (germline): MNHEY, SVGAGI. The junction had 11 bases not matched to a gene; V was cut back by 4 bases and J by 5 bases. CDR3 length: 15 amino acids. The CDR3 is CASSFDRANPHEQYF. In nucleotides, the CDR3 is TGTGCCAGCAGTTTCGACAGGGCAAATCCCCACGAGCAGTACTTC.

This clonotype was seen a few times. The chain recombines TRBV6-2 or TRBV6-3 with TRBJ1-2; maybe TRBD1 (5 bases). Trimming shortened V by 10 bases and J by 2 bases, and 17 bases separated the two germline ends. This CDR3 has 14 amino acids. Germline loops: CDR1 MNHEY, CDR2 SVGEGT. The CDR3 nucleotides are TGTGCCACGAAGGAAGAGGGACGGAACTATGGCTACACCTTC. Amino acids: CATKEEGRNYGYTF.

For the CDR3, the DNA is TGTGCCAGCAGATCTGGACAGGGTAATCAGCCCCAGCATTTT. Protein product: CASRSGQGNQPQHF. This chain uses TRBV6-1 with TRBJ1-5; 8 nucleotides match TRBD1. The CDR3 runs to 14 residues. The germline V gene has CDR1 MNHNS and CDR2 SASEGT. V trimming: 6 bases; J trimming: 4 bases; junction bases outside the gene matches: 5.

This clonotype was seen many times. The genes are TRBV2 and TRBJ2-1; D might be TRBD2 (5 bases). Trimming removed 6 bases from V and 5 bases from J, with 11 bases in between. CDR1 is SNHLY and CDR2 is FYNNEI in the germline V gene. This CDR3 has 13 residues. Written as DNA, the CDR3 is TGTGCCAGCAGCACAGACTACCACAATGAGCAGTTCTTC. Residues: CASSTDYHNEQFF.

This clonotype was recorded at least ten times. The chain recombines TRBV10-3 with TRBJ2-2; 12 positions match TRBD1. This CDR3 region has 16 residues. Germline lookup yields CDR1 ENHRY and CDR2 SYGVKD. V dropped 4 bases and J dropped 3; count of bases not matched to a gene: 3. This CDR3 is CAISGGQGADTGELFF. CDR3 DNA sequence: TGTGCCATCAGTGGGGGACAGGGGGCCGACACCGGGGAGCTGTTTTTT.

This clonotype has a count of ten or more. This chain links TRBV11-2 with TRBJ2-1; 8 bases match TRBD2. Losses at the gene ends were 7 bases for V and 0 bases for J; bases not matched to a gene: 11. This CDR3 has 17 residues. Germline V gene lookup returns CDR1 SGHAT and CDR2 FQNNGV. This CDR3 is CASTNGAGGSSYNEQFF. CDR3 DNA sequence: TGTGCCAGCACCAACGGTGCGGGAGGAAGCTCCTACAATGAGCAGTTCTTC.

J is TRBJ2-2 and V is TRBV7-2; 8 positions agree with TRBD1. Germline values: CDR1 SGHTA, CDR2 FQGNSA. The CDR3 runs to 15 residues. The trim removed 5 bases at V and 6 bases at J, leaving 8 bases unmatched. CDR3 protein: CASSEGQVFAGELFF. The CDR3 coding sequence is TGTGCCAGCAGCGAGGGACAGGTGTTTGCCGGGGAGCTGTTTTTT.

This clonotype has a handful of counts. The chain joins TRBV7-9 to TRBJ1-1; TRBD1 aligns across 7 bases. The germline CDR1 and CDR2 sequences are SEHNR and FQNEAQ (reference sequence). V trimming: 1 base; J trimming: 1 base; junction bases outside the gene matches: 3. This CDR3 region has 15 residues. CDR3: CASSLDGTANTEAFF. In nucleotides, the CDR3 is TGTGCCAGCAGCTTAGACGGGACAGCGAACACTGAAGCTTTCTTT. The variable domain in full, with the rest retrieved from reference TRBV7-9 and TRBJ1-1, is DTGVSQNPRHKITKRGQNVTFRCDPISEHNRLYWYRQTLGQGPEFLTYFQNEAQLEKSRLLSDRFSAERPKGSFSTLEIQRTEQGDSAMYLCASSLDGTANTEAFFGQGTRLTVV.